The rows below give T cell receptor beta chains drawn from one sample of a study of blood T cell repertoires in COVID-19. TCRdb's copy holds only in-frame clones and misses some; the assay was immunoSEQ multiplex PCR. The data show approximately 180,000 clones, 80% to 90% seen once. The specimen sequenced was peripheral blood. Source of these receptors: a human donor with active or convalescent COVID-19. The donor label of this sample is uncertain. Each CDR3 is given with its conserved first and last residue. The D gene is left open where the match is weak. Size tells how often a clone was seen (once, few, many) or the class of an expanded clone, and some rows leave it out.

clone_size cdr3_length j_call d_call v_call cdr3_aa cdr3_nt
once 14 TRBJ2-7 TRBD1 TRBV7-8 CASRRGQGDIEQYF TGTGCCAGCAGGCGCGGACAGGGGGACATCGAGCAGTACTTC
. 15 TRBJ2-7 TRBD2 TRBV5-1 CASNPSPGGTHEQYF TGCGCCAGCAACCCATCCCCGGGAGGGACCCACGAGCAGTACTTC
. 15 TRBJ2-5 . TRBV5-1 CASSLDPGTLGTQYF TGCGCCAGCAGCTTGGACCCCGGGACACTTGGGACCCAGTACTTC
. 13 TRBJ1-6 . TRBV10-3 CAISGSYNSPLHF TGTGCCATCAGTGGCAGCTATAATTCACCCCTCCACTTT
once 16 TRBJ2-5 . TRBV11-2 CASSLDDLVEFETQYF TGTGCCAGCAGCTTAGATGACCTAGTTGAATTCGAGACCCAGTACTTC
. 15 TRBJ2-7 TRBD2 TRBV4-3 CASSQERGAVYEQYF TGCGCCAGCAGCCAAGAGCGGGGGGCTGTCTACGAGCAGTACTTC
. 15 TRBJ1-2 . TRBV7-6 CASSLESSGYYGYTF TGTGCCAGCAGCTTAGAGAGCTCAGGGTACTATGGCTACACCTTC
. 15 TRBJ1-1 TRBD1 TRBV5-1 CASTPTDRVGTEAFF TGCGCCAGTACCCCGACGGACAGGGTAGGGACTGAAGCTTTCTTT
. 15 TRBJ2-1 TRBD1 TRBV5-1 CASSQTGQGGNEQFF TGCGCCAGCAGCCAAACCGGACAGGGAGGTAATGAGCAGTTCTTC
few 13 TRBJ1-2 . TRBV11-2 CASSSNRGNGYTF TGTGCCAGCAGCTCGAACCGGGGAAATGGCTACACCTTC
few 14 TRBJ2-1 TRBD2 TRBV6-5 CASKVASGNNEQFF TGTGCCAGCAAGGTGGCTAGCGGTAACAATGAGCAGTTCTTC
few 15 TRBJ2-7 TRBD1 TRBV19 CASSSSGTAIYEQYF TGTGCCAGTAGTTCCTCCGGGACAGCAATCTACGAGCAGTACTTC
. 13 TRBJ2-5 TRBD1 TRBV5-1 CASRPDRVETQYF TGCGCCAGCAGGCCGGACAGGGTGGAGACCCAGTACTTC
. 16 TRBJ1-5 . TRBV4-1 CASSHPWRSPQGPQHF TGCGCCAGCAGCCACCCTTGGAGGTCCCCTCAAGGGCCCCAGCATTTT
. 13 TRBJ1-6 . TRBV6-1 CASSEIRDSPLHF TGTGCCAGCAGTGAAATCAGGGATTCACCCCTCCACTTT
. 14 TRBJ2-3 TRBD2 TRBV5-8 CASSGLAGALTQYF TGTGCCAGCTCCGGACTAGCGGGGGCCCTCACGCAGTATTTT
. 14 TRBJ2-2 . TRBV9 CASSVALATGELFF TGTGCCAGCAGCGTAGCACTAGCCACCGGGGAGCTGTTTTTT
few 13 TRBJ1-2 TRBD1 TRBV12-3/TRBV12-4 CASSPDRGYGYTF TGTGCCAGCAGCCCCGACAGGGGCTATGGCTACACCTTC
. 16 TRBJ2-7 TRBD1 TRBV7-9 CASSLSGTGVFDEQYF TGTGCCAGCAGCTTAAGCGGGACAGGGGTTTTCGACGAGCAGTACTTC
. 14 TRBJ2-7 . TRBV2 CASAYSGGPYEQYF TGTGCCAGCGCATACAGTGGTGGGCCATACGAGCAGTACTTC
once 16 TRBJ2-7 TRBD1 TRBV5-1 CASSLSTGTVAFEQYF TGCGCCAGCAGCTTGAGCACCGGGACAGTCGCTTTCGAGCAGTACTTC
. 16 TRBJ2-7 . TRBV30 CAWSKQGGKSFYEQYF TGTGCCTGGAGTAAACAGGGTGGGAAGTCCTTCTACGAGCAGTACTTC
once 15 TRBJ2-4 TRBD1 TRBV30 CAWTDTGGARNIQYF TGTGCCTGGACCGATACAGGGGGAGCTCGAAACATTCAGTACTTC
. 15 TRBJ1-1 . TRBV7-9 CASSLAGGRFTEAFF TGTGCCAGCAGCTTAGCGGGGGGGCGGTTTACTGAAGCTTTCTTT